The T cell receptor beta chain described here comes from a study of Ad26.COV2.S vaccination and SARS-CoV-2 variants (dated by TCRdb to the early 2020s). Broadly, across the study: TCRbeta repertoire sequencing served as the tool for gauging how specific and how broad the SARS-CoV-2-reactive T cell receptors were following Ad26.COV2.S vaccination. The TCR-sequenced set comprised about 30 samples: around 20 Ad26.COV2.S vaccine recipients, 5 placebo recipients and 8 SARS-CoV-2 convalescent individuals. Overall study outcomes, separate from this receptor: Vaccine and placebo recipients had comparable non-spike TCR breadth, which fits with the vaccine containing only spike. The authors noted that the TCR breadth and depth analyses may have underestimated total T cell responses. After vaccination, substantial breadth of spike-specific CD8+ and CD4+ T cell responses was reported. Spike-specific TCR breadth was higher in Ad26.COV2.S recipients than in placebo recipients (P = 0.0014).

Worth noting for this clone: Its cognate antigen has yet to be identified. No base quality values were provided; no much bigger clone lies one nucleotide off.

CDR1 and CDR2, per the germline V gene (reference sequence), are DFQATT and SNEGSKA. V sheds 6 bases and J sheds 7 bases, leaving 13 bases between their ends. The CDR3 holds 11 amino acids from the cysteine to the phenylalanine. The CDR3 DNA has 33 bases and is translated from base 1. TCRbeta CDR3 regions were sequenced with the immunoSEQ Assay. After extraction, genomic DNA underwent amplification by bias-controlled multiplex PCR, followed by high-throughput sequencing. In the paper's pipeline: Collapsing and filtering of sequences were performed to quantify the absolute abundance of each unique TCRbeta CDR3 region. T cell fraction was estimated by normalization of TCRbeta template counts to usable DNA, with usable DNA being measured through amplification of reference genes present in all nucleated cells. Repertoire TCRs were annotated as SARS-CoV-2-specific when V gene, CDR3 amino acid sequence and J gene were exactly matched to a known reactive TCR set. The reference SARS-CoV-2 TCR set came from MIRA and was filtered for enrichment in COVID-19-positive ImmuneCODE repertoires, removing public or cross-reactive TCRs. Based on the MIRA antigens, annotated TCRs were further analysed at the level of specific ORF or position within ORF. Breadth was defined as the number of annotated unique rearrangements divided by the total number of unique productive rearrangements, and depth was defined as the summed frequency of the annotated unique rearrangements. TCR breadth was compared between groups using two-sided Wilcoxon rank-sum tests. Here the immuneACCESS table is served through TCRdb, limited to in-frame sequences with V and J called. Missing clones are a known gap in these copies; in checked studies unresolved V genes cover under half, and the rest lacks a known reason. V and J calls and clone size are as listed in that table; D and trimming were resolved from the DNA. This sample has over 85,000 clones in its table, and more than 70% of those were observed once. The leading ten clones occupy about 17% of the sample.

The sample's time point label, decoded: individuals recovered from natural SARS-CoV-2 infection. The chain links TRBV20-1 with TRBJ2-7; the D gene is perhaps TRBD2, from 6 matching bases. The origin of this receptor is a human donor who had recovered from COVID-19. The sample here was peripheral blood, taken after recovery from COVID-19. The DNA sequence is TGCAGTGCGAAGGGACTCATTGAGCAGTACTTC. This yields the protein CSAKGLIEQYF.